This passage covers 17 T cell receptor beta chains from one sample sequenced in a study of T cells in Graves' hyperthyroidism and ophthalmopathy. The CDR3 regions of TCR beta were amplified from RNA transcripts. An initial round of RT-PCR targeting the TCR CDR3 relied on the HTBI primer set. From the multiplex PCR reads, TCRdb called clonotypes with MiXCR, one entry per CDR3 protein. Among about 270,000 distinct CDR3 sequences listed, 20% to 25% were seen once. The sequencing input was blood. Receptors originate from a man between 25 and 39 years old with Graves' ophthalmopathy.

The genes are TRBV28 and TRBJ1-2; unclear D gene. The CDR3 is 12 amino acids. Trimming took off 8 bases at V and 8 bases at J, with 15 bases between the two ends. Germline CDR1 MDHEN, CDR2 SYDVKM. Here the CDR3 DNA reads TGTGCCAGCGGATGGGAGGGTGGCGGCTACACCTTC. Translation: CASGWEGGGYTF.

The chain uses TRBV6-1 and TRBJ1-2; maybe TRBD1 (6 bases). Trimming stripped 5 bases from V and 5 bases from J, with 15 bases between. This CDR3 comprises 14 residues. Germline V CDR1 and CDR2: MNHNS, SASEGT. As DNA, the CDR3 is TGTGCCAGCAGTTTGGGCAGGACAGCATATGGCTACACCTTC. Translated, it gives CASSLGRTAYGYTF.

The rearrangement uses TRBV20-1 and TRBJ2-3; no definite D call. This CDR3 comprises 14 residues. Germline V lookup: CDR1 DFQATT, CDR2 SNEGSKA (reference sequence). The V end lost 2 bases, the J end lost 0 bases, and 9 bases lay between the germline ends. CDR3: CSARSRPSTDTQYF. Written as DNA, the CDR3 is TGCAGTGCTAGATCGCGGCCCAGCACAGATACGCAGTATTTT.

CDR3 bases: TGTGCCAGCACCGAGAGCGGGGGACGCGATGAAAAACTGTTTTTT. Its translation: CASTESGGRDEKLFF. The chain links TRBV7-2 to TRBJ1-4, with D possibly TRBD1 on 5 matching bases. The CDR3 covers 15 residues. CDR1 is SGHTA and CDR2 is FQGNSA in the germline V gene. The V end lost 7 bases, the J end lost 6 bases, and 18 bases lay between the germline ends.

The CDR3 nucleotides read TGTGCCAGCAGAAAGGGGGGGGGGCGGATCACAGATACGCAGTATTTT. Its translation is CASRKGGGRITDTQYF. The chain has TRBV12-3 or TRBV12-4 and TRBJ2-3, with D perhaps matching TRBD2 (7 bases). With 6 bases removed from V and 2 bases from J, the gap between germline ends came to 18 bases. The CDR3 is made up of 16 amino acids.

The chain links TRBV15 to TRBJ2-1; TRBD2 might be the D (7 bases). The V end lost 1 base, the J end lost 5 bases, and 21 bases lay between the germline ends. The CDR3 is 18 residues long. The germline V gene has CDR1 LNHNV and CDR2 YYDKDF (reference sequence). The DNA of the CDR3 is TGTGCCACCAGCAGAGGTAGGGGGGAGGGCGGCAGAGACAATGAGCAGTTCTTC. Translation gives CATSRGRGEGGRDNEQFF.

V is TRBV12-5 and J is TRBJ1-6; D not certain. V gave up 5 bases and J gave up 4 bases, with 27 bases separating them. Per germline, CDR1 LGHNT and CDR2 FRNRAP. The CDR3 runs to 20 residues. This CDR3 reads CASGRPLFTLRVSYNSPLHF. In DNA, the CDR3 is TGTGCTAGTGGTCGCCCACTGTTTACTTTGAGAGTTTCTTATAATTCACCCCTCCACTTT.

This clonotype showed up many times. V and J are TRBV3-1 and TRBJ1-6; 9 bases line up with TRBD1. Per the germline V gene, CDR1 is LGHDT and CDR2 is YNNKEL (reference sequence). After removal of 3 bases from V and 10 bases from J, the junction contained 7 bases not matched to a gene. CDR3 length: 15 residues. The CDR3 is CASSHRDRVRSPLHF. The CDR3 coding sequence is TGTGCCAGCAGCCATCGGGACAGGGTGAGATCACCCCTCCACTTT.

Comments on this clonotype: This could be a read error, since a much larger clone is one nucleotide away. The CDR3 protein is CAWSLSNEQYF. The CDR3 DNA sequence: TGTGCCTGGAGTCTCAGCAATGAGCAGTACTTC. The chain joins TRBV30 to TRBJ2-1; D ambiguous. Gene TRBJ2-7 matches the end of the DNA better, so the J call may be wrong. The germline V gene has CDR1 GTSNPN and CDR2 SVGIG (reference sequence). There are 11 residues in the CDR3.

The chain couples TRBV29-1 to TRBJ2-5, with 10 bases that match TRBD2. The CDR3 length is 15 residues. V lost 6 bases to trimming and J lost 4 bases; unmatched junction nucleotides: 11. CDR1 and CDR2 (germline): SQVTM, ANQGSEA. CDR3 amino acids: CSVNFGLAGVETQYF. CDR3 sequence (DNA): TGCAGCGTCAACTTCGGGCTAGCGGGAGTAGAGACCCAGTACTTC.

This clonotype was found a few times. CDR3 loop: CASSLESLRTPLHF. DNA of the CDR3: TGTGCCAGCAGTTTAGAGTCCCTAAGGACACCCCTCCACTTT. The genes are TRBV28 and TRBJ1-6; no firm D call. The CDR3 consists of 14 residues. Germline values: CDR1 MDHEN, CDR2 SYDVKM. Trimming stripped 2 bases from V and 11 bases from J, with 13 bases between. The whole variable domain, filled in from reference TRBV28 and TRBJ1-6, reads DVKVTQSSRYLVKRTGEKVFLECVQDMDHENMFWYRQDPGLGLRLIYFSYDVKMKEKGDIPEGYSVSREKKERFSLILESASTNQTSMYLCASSLESLRTPLHFGNGTRLTVT.

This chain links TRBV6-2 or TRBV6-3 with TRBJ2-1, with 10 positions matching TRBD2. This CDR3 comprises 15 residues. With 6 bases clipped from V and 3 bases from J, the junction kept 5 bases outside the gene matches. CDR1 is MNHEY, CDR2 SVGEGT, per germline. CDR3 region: CASSYGLADYNEQFF. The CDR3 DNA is TGTGCCAGCAGCTATGGACTAGCGGACTACAATGAGCAGTTCTTC.

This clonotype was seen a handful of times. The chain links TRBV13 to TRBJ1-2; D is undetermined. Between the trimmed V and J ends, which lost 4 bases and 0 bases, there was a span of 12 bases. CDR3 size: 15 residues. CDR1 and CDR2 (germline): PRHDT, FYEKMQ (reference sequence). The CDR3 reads CASSSRLLANYGYTF. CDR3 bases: TGTGCCAGCAGCTCTCGACTTCTAGCTAACTATGGCTACACCTTC.

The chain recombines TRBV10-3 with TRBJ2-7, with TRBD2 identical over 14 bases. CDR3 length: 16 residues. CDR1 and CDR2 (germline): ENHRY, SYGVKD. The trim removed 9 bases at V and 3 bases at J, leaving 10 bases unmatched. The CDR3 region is CAISGPGTSGSYEQYF. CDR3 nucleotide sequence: TGTGCCATTTCGGGACCCGGGACTAGCGGGAGCTACGAGCAGTACTTC.

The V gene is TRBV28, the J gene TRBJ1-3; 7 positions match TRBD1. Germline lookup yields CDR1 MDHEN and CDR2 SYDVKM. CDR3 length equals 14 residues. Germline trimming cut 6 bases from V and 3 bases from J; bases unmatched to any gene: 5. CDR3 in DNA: TGTGCCAGCAGAGAGACAGGGTTTGGAAACACCATATATTTT. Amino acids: CASRETGFGNTIYF.

DNA for the CDR3: TGTGCCAGCATTCGGGACAGGTCGGGGACCGGGGAGCTGTTTTTT. This encodes CASIRDRSGTGELFF. The chain combines TRBV12-3 or TRBV12-4 with TRBJ2-2; 8 nucleotides align to TRBD1. The length of the CDR3 is 15 residues. With V trimmed by 7 bases and J by 5 bases, 9 bases remained unmatched.

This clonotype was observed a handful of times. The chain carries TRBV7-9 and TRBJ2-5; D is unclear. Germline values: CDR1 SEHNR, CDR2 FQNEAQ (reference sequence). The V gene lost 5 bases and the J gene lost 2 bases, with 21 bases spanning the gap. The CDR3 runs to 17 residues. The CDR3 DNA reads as TGTGCCAGCAGCCCCAGTCTAGACCAAGCCATACAAGAGACCCAGTACTTC. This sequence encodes CASSPSLDQAIQETQYF.